The sequence of this T cell receptor beta chain was determined in a study of cytomegalovirus exposure and HLA in healthy donors. Study observations and caveats: Later examination showed HLA-associated TCR beta chains had greater clonal expansion than equally common others.

PCR used 60 Vbeta primers and 13 Jbeta primers. Measured with immunoSEQ multiplex PCR; TCRdb has only the in-frame clones, and not every one. The sample includes 150,000 or so clones, 81% seen only once; the top ten take 1% to 1.5%. Only a few counts were recorded for this clone. Its antigen is currently unknown. The CDR3 runs 14 residues. The V end was cut by 0 bases, the J end by 2 bases, with 9 bases between. Germline CDR1 reads SGHDT; CDR2 reads YYEEEE. The clonotype was recovered from a man aged 45-60 years in good health and CMV-seropositive. The chain employs TRBV5-6 and TRBJ2-7, with a weak D call TRBD1 (6 bases). Sequenced input: PBMCs. The CDR3, as DNA: TGTGCCAGCAGCTTGGGACAGGACCCCTACGAGCAGTACTTC. Translated, it gives CASSLGQDPYEQYF. Supplemented by reference TRBV5-6 and TRBJ2-7, the full variable domain reads DAGVTQSPTHLIKTRGQQVTLRCSPKSGHDTVSWYQQALGQGPQFIFQYYEEEERQRGNFPDRFSGHQFPNYSSELNVNALLLGDSALYLCASSLGQDPYEQYFGPGTRLTVT.